A single sample gave rise to the 30 T cell receptor beta chains below, sequenced in a study of blood T cell repertoires in COVID-19. Sequencing used immunoSEQ multiplex PCR; TCRdb keeps in-frame clones, though not all of them. The sample has 70,000 to 100,000 clones, 90% seen once; the top ten hold around 4.5%. The sequenced sample consisted of peripheral blood. The receptors stem from a woman of 80 years or more with active or convalescent COVID-19.

The chain carries TRBV6-1 and TRBJ2-2; possible D gene TRBD1, 5 bases. This CDR3 has 16 residues. In germline, CDR1 is MNHNS, CDR2 SASEGT. Trimming pared 1 base from V and 1 base from J, leaving 10 bases between. DNA of the CDR3: TGTGCCAGCAGTGAAGTTGGCCAGGGGAACACCGGGGAGCTGTTTTTT. This codes for CASSEVGQGNTGELFF.

The V gene is TRBV20-1, the J gene TRBJ1-4, with D unclear. The CDR3 is made up of 13 amino acids. Trimming removed 3 bases at V and 10 bases at J, with 15 bases between. CDR1 DFQATT and CDR2 SNEGSKA come from the germline V gene (reference sequence). CDR3 sequence reads: CSASGTRAGKLFF. Written as DNA, the CDR3 is TGCAGTGCTAGTGGTACTCGAGCCGGAAAACTGTTTTTT.

The V and J genes are TRBV19 and TRBJ2-3; D is possibly TRBD2 (5 bases). Germline V gene lookup returns CDR1 LNHDA and CDR2 SQIVND (reference sequence). CDR3 size: 14 residues. With 3 bases removed from V and 1 base from J, the gap between germline ends came to 8 bases. The CDR3 protein is CASSISGGTDTQYF. In DNA, the CDR3 is TGTGCCAGTAGTATTTCCGGGGGCACAGATACGCAGTATTTT.

The gene calls are TRBV5-1 and TRBJ2-7; TRBD1 is a possible D gene (6 bases). Trimming cost V 4 bases and J 1 base, with 9 bases left between them. The CDR3 runs 13 residues. Per the germline V gene, CDR1 is SGHRS and CDR2 is YFSETQ. The CDR3 is CASSLTGSYEQYF. Here the CDR3 DNA reads TGCGCCAGCAGCCTGACAGGTTCCTACGAGCAGTACTTC.

The chain is built from TRBV28 and TRBJ1-5; a weak D match, TRBD1 (6 bases). CDR1 MDHEN and CDR2 SYDVKM come from the germline V gene. This CDR3 is built from 13 residues. Trimming removed 5 bases at V and 4 bases at J, with 9 bases between. This chain's CDR3 is CASSRQDNQPQHF. CDR3 in DNA: TGTGCCAGCAGTCGACAGGATAATCAGCCCCAGCATTTT.

V and J are TRBV5-6 and TRBJ1-5, with 11 bases identical to TRBD1. This CDR3 has 15 residues. The V and J ends lost 4 bases and 9 bases, in that order; junction bases with no gene match: 9. Germline assignment: CDR1 SGHDT and CDR2 YYEEEE. The DNA of the CDR3 is TGTGCCAGCAGCCCCTCCGGGACAGGGGGTCTGCCCCAGCATTTT. The encoded protein is CASSPSGTGGLPQHF.

Remarks on this clone: Other DNA sequences in the same sample also yield this CDR3. The chain uses TRBV28 and TRBJ1-1; D might be TRBD1 (5 bases). Germline V lookup: CDR1 MDHEN, CDR2 SYDVKM. Trimming shortened V by 3 bases and J by 4 bases, and 6 bases separated the two germline ends. CDR3 length: 12 amino acids. The CDR3 is CASSFGGTEAFF. CDR3 nucleotide sequence: TGTGCCAGCAGTTTCGGGGGCACTGAAGCTTTCTTT.

The chain is built from TRBV9 and TRBJ2-5; TRBD1 might be the D (5 bases). CDR1 is SGDLS, CDR2 YYNGEE, per germline. Deletions cut 4 bases from V and 8 bases from J, with 18 bases between. The CDR3 is 14 amino acids. CDR3: CASSFGHGRGTQYF. CDR3 nucleotide sequence: TGTGCCAGCAGCTTTGGACACGGTAGGGGTACCCAGTACTTC.

CDR3 sequence: CASSLGPGAHEQYF. The DNA for the CDR3 is TGTGCCAGCAGCTTAGGCCCAGGGGCCCACGAGCAGTACTTC. The chain links TRBV7-2 to TRBJ2-7, with D possibly being TRBD1 (6 bases). The ends were cut back, 1 base at V and 5 bases at J, with 12 bases in the middle. The CDR3 is made up of 14 amino acids. Germline V gene data show CDR1 as SGHTA and CDR2 as FQGNSA.

The gene calls are TRBV18 and TRBJ1-1; D not certain. Deletions cut 3 bases from V and 5 bases from J, with 10 bases between. The CDR3 consists of 13 residues. CDR1 and CDR2 (germline): KGHSH, LQKENI. In DNA, the CDR3 is TGTGCCAGCTCACCGGGTGGGGAGACTGAAGCTTTCTTT. This gives the protein CASSPGGETEAFF. Based on the CDR3 plus reference TRBV18 and TRBJ1-1, the full variable domain is NAGVMQNPRHLVRRRGQEARLRCSPMKGHSHVYWYRQLPEEGLKFMVYLQKENIIDESGMPKERFSAEFPKEGPSILRIQQVVRGDSAAYFCASSPGGETEAFFGQGTRLTVV.

The rearrangement uses TRBV29-1 and TRBJ1-1, with 12 bases lining up with TRBD1. J gave up 3 bases and V 1 base, and 15 bases lay outside the gene matches. The CDR3 loop spans 19 amino acids. Germline-derived CDR1 and CDR2 are SQVTM and ANQGSEA. The DNA for the CDR3 is TGCAGCGTTGAAGTACCGACGGGACAGGGGGCGAGTGTACACACTGAAGCTTTCTTT. It encodes CSVEVPTGQGASVHTEAFF. Full variable domain (outside the CDR3, taken from reference TRBV29-1 and TRBJ1-1): SAVISQKPSRDICQRGTSLTIQCQVDSQVTMMFWYRQQPGQSLTLIATANQGSEATYESGFVIDKFPISRPNLTFSTLTVSNMSPEDSSIYLCSVEVPTGQGASVHTEAFFGQGTRLTVV.

V usage is TRBV19 and J usage is TRBJ2-1; weak D call: TRBD1 (6 bases). Germline V CDR1 and CDR2: LNHDA, SQIVND (reference sequence). The CDR3 has 15 amino acids. With 8 bases removed from V and 7 bases from J, the gap between germline ends came to 21 bases. Here the CDR3 reads CASSPYRVIGNEQFF. The CDR3 bases are TGTGCCAGTTCCCCCTACAGGGTTATCGGGAATGAGCAGTTCTTC.

This clone has a single count. V is TRBV7-9 and J is TRBJ1-2, with 9 bases identical to TRBD1. This CDR3 spans 12 amino acids. The V segment lost 5 bases and the J segment 8 bases; nucleotides outside the gene matches: 3. In germline, CDR1 is SEHNR, CDR2 FQNEAQ (reference sequence). The CDR3 nucleotides are TGTGCCAGCAGCGTGACAGGGGGAGGCTACACCTTC. Translating it yields CASSVTGGGYTF.

This clone was picked up one time. The V call is TRBV20-1, the J call TRBJ2-7; a weak D match, TRBD1 (5 bases). Germline values: CDR1 DFQATT, CDR2 SNEGSKA (reference sequence). The V and J ends lost 6 bases and 5 bases respectively, with 11 bases between them. The CDR3 length is 11 residues. CDR3 region: CSAIKGNEQYF. The CDR3 DNA reads TGCAGTGCCATTAAGGGGAACGAGCAGTACTTC.

The V and J genes are TRBV5-1 and TRBJ1-2; D possibly corresponds to TRBD1 (6 bases). Germline V CDR1 and CDR2: SGHRS, YFSETQ. The CDR3 is made up of 13 amino acids. With 5 bases removed from V and 11 bases from J, the gap between germline ends came to 19 bases. CDR3 sequence reads: CASRPTGQIPYTF. The DNA for the CDR3 is TGCGCCAGCAGGCCTACGGGACAAATCCCATACACCTTC.

J is TRBJ2-7 and V is TRBV3-1 (or the pseudogene TRBV3-2); perhaps TRBD1 as D (6 bases). The germline gives CDR1 LGHDT, CDR2 YNNKEL (reference sequence). The V gene lost 0 bases and the J gene lost 2 bases, with 11 bases spanning the gap. The CDR3 totals 15 residues. As DNA, the CDR3 is TGTGCCAGCAGCCAAGATAGGAACAGGGCCTACGAGCAGTACTTC. Its protein product is CASSQDRNRAYEQYF.

This sequence joins TRBV7-2 and TRBJ2-3; the D is unclear. V was clipped by 6 bases and J by 7 bases, with 14 bases between them. CDR3 length: 13 residues. Germline CDR1 is SGHTA and CDR2 is FQGNSA. The CDR3 spells CASRPSSGYTQYF. CDR3 sequence (DNA): TGTGCCAGCAGACCGAGCTCGGGTTATACGCAGTATTTT.

The J gene is TRBJ1-5, the V gene TRBV12-3 or TRBV12-4; D is possibly TRBD1 (6 bases). The V gene lost 5 bases and the J gene lost 4 bases, with 9 bases spanning the gap. The CDR3 contains 13 residues. The CDR3 nucleotides are TGTGCCAGCAGTCCTGGACAGAATCAGCCCCAGCATTTT. Translated, it gives CASSPGQNQPQHF.

V is TRBV12-5 and J is TRBJ2-1, with 11 nucleotides matching TRBD2. Trimming removed 6 bases from V and 1 base from J; junction bases left unmatched: 11. The CDR3 totals 18 residues. The germline V gene has CDR1 LGHNT and CDR2 FRNRAP. The CDR3 bases are TGTGCTAGTGGCGCCTCGGGACTAGCGGAGACGTCCTACAATGAGCAGTTCTTC. It specifies CASGASGLAETSYNEQFF.

The CDR3 reads CASSLVPRETNEKLFF. CDR3 in DNA: TGTGCCAGCAGCTTAGTACCGAGGGAAACTAATGAAAAACTGTTTTTT. V is TRBV7-9 and J is TRBJ1-4, with D unresolved. This CDR3 has 16 residues. V lost 1 base to trimming and J lost 1 base, with 10 bases between them. Germline assignment: CDR1 SEHNR and CDR2 FQNEAQ (reference sequence). The full variable domain, with the rest looked up from reference TRBV7-9 and TRBJ1-4, is DTGVSQNPRHKITKRGQNVTFRCDPISEHNRLYWYRQTLGQGPEFLTYFQNEAQLEKSRLLSDRFSAERPKGSFSTLEIQRTEQGDSAMYLCASSLVPRETNEKLFFGSGTQLSVL.

CDR3 DNA sequence: TGTGCCAGCAGCTTTGGGACGCGGGAGGTCGGAGAGACCCAGTACTTC. Protein product: CASSFGTREVGETQYF. The chain combines TRBV5-4 with TRBJ2-5; TRBD2 matches 8 bases. The CDR3 is 16 amino acids. V lost 2 bases, J lost 4 bases, and 10 bases stayed unmatched. Germline values: CDR1 SGHNT, CDR2 YYREEE (reference sequence).

V gene TRBV19 combines with J gene TRBJ1-2; tentative D call: TRBD1 (6 bases). The CDR3 is 13 amino acids. V was pared by 5 bases and J by 8 bases, with 15 bases between. The germline gives CDR1 LNHDA, CDR2 SQIVND (reference sequence). The CDR3 DNA reads TGTGCCAGTAGTCACCAGGGGTTCGAAGGCTACACCTTC. Protein sequence: CASSHQGFEGYTF. The full variable domain, completed using reference TRBV19 and TRBJ1-2, is DGGITQSPKYLFRKEGQNVTLSCEQNLNHDAMYWYRQDPGQGLRLIYYSQIVNDFQKGDIAEGYSVSREKKESFPLTVTSAQKNPTAFYLCASSHQGFEGYTFGSGTRLTVV.

The chain employs TRBV9 and TRBJ2-7; 11 positions agree with TRBD2. The CDR3 contains 15 residues. The trim removed 4 bases at V and 4 bases at J, leaving 7 bases unmatched. Germline V CDR1 and CDR2: SGDLS, YYNGEE. The CDR3 nucleotides are TGTGCCAGCAGCATAGCGGGAGGGCCCGGTTACGAGCAGTACTTC. Protein: CASSIAGGPGYEQYF. The full variable domain, completed using reference TRBV9 and TRBJ2-7, is DSGVTQTPKHLITATGQRVTLRCSPRSGDLSVYWYQQSLDQGLQFLIQYYNGEERAKGNILERFSAQQFPDLHSELNLSSLELGDSALYFCASSIAGGPGYEQYFGPGTRLTVT.

V gene TRBV6-6 combines with J gene TRBJ1-4, with D perhaps matching TRBD1 (6 bases). V dropped 6 bases and J dropped 4 bases, with 12 bases sitting between them. This CDR3 spans 14 amino acids. CDR1 is MNHNY, CDR2 SVGAGI, per germline (reference sequence). The CDR3: CASSFDRSNEKLFF. CDR3 nucleotide sequence: TGTGCCAGCAGCTTTGACAGGAGTAATGAAAAACTGTTTTTT.

This clone appeared a few times. V and J are TRBV27 and TRBJ1-1; TRBD1 aligns across 7 bases. The CDR3 covers 13 residues. Germline CDR1 MNHEY, CDR2 SMNVEV (reference sequence). Trimming at V came to 3 bases and at J to 8 bases, leaving 6 bases not matched to a gene. CDR3 protein: CASSFRSGGEAFF. In DNA form, the CDR3 reads TGTGCCAGCAGTTTTCGGTCAGGGGGAGAAGCTTTCTTT.

The chain has TRBV28 and TRBJ1-1, with TRBD1 matching 8 bases. The CDR3 covers 12 residues. Germline V gives CDR1 MDHEN, CDR2 SYDVKM. J lost 6 bases, V lost 8 bases, and 5 bases had no gene match. The CDR3 DNA is TGTGCCAGCCTGACAGGGGAGGCTGAAGCTTTCTTT. Residues: CASLTGEAEAFF.

The DNA for the CDR3 is TGTGCCAGCAGCACACAGAGCTCCTATAATTCACCCCTCCACTTT. The encoded protein is CASSTQSSYNSPLHF. The chain is built from TRBV3-1 (or the pseudogene TRBV3-2) and TRBJ1-6; D unresolved. Germline CDR1 is LGHDT and CDR2 is YNNKEL (reference sequence). V was cut by 5 bases and J by 0 bases, with 8 bases left in between. The length of the CDR3 is 15 residues.

About this clone: Other DNA variants within this sample encode the same CDR3. The chain employs TRBV12-3 or TRBV12-4 and TRBJ1-5; D gene uncertain. CDR3 length equals 12 residues. Trimming pared 2 bases from V and 7 bases from J, leaving 6 bases between. Here the CDR3 reads CASSLPGQPQHF. As DNA, the CDR3 is TGTGCCAGCAGTTTACCGGGACAGCCCCAGCATTTT.

The chain is built from TRBV7-2 and TRBJ2-5, with 8 bases matching TRBD2. The CDR3 spans 16 residues. CDR1 and CDR2 from the germline V gene are SGHTA and FQGNSA. Trimming cost V 1 base and J 7 bases; bases outside gene matches: 11. This chain's CDR3 is CASSLVGIREGGTQYF. CDR3 nucleotide sequence: TGTGCCAGCAGCTTAGTGGGTATCCGGGAGGGGGGGACCCAGTACTTC.

The chain carries TRBV5-1 and TRBJ1-2; no clear D. The CDR3 spans 17 residues. Trimming left V 0 bases short and J 4 bases short, with 19 bases between. The germline gives CDR1 SGHRS, CDR2 YFSETQ. CDR3 sequence: CASSLGPQTGSGYGYTF. The CDR3 DNA is TGCGCCAGCAGCTTGGGCCCCCAGACCGGCAGCGGCTATGGCTACACCTTC. The full variable domain, in which reference TRBV5-1 and TRBJ1-2 provide the parts outside the CDR3, is KAGVTQTPRYLIKTRGQQVTLSCSPISGHRSVSWYQQTPGQGLQFLFEYFSETQRNKGNFPGRFSGRQFSNSRSEMNVSTLELGDSALYLCASSLGPQTGSGYGYTFGSGTRLTVV.